This TCR beta chain appears in the sequencing data of a study of shared clonotypes between healthy human individuals. V shed 7 bases and J shed 2 bases, with 13 bases lying between them. Looked up from germline, CDR1 is ENHRY and CDR2 is SYGVKD. The CDR3 is 14 residues long. Each PCR replicate from the sorted subsets contained around 200 ng DNA, which is some 32,000 T cell genomes. Here immunoSEQ multiplex PCR was the method, and the copy in TCRdb shows in-frame clones only, minus some. Of 2 million to 2.5 million clones listed, just over 90% are singletons. The material sequenced was naive CD4+ T cells from PBMCs. Regarding subset: CD45RA+ positively selected. This sequence joins TRBV10-3 and TRBJ2-3; D perhaps matches TRBD1 (6 bases). This TCR derives from a man in his late teens or twenties in good health. Some clones in this sample may be carry-over from other donors' samples. The CDR3 sequence is CAIKPDSSTDTQYF. Written as DNA, the CDR3 is TGTGCCATCAAACCGGACAGTTCCACAGATACGCAGTATTTT.